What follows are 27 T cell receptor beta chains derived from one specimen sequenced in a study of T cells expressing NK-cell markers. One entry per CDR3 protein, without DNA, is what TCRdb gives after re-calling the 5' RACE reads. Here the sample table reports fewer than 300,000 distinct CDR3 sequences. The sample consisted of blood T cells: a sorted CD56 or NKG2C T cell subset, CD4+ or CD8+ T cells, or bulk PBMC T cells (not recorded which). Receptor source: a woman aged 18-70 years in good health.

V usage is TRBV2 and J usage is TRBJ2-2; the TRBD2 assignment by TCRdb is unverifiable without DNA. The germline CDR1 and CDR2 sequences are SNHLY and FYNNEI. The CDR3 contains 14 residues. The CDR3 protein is CASQEGANTGELFF.

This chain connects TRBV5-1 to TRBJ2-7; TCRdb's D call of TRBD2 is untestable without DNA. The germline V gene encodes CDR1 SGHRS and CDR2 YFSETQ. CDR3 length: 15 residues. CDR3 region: CASTIGSSKTYEQYF.

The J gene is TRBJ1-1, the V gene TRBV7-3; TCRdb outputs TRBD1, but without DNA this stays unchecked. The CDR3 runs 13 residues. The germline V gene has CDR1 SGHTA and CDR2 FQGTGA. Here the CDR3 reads CASSLVRGTEAFF.

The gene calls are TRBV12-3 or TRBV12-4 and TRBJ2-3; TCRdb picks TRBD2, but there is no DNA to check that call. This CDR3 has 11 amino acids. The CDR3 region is CASGARDTQYF.

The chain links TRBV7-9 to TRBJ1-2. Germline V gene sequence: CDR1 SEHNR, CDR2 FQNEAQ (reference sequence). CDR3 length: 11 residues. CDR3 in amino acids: CASSWVYGYTF. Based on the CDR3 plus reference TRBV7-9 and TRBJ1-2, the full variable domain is DTGVSQNPRHKITKRGQNVTFRCDPISEHNRLYWYRQTLGQGPEFLTYFQNEAQLEKSRLLSDRFSAERPKGSFSTLEIQRTEQGDSAMYLCASSWVYGYTFGSGTRLTVV.

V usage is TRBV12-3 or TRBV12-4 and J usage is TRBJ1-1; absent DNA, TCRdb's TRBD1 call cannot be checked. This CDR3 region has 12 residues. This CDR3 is CASIQQGPEAFF.

CDR3 amino acids: CASSLKEGLASGNTIYF. This chain links TRBV5-1 with TRBJ1-3; TCRdb lists TRBD1, though no DNA is available to test this call. From germline, CDR1 is SGHRS and CDR2 YFSETQ. This CDR3 is 17 amino acids long.

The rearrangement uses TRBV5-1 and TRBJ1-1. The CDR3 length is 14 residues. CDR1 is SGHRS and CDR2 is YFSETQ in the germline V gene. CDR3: CASSLGQEYTEAFF.

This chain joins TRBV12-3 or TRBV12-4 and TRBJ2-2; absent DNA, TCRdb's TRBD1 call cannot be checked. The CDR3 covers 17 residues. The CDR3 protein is CASSLAKSNRGNEELFF.

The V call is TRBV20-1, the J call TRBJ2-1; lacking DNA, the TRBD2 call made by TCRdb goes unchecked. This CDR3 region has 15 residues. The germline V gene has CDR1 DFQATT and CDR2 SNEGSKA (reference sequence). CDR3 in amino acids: CSARSAGAIYNEQFF.

CDR3 sequence: CASRDGTSGSYEQYF. The chain links TRBV6-2 or TRBV6-3 to TRBJ2-7; with no DNA, the TCRdb D assignment of TRBD2 cannot be verified. Germline assignment: CDR1 MNHEY and CDR2 SVGEGT. This CDR3 has 15 residues.

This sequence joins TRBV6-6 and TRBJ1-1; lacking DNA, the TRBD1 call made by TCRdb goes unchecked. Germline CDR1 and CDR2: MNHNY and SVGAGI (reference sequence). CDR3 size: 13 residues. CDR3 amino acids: CASRRGTSTEAFF.

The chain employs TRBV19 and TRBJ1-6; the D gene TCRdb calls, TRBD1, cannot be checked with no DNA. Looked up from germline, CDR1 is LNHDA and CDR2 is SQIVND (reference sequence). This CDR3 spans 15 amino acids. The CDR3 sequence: CASSILQGGDSPLHF.

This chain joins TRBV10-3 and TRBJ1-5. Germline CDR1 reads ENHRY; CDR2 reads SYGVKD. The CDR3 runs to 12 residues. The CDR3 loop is CAISGVNQPQHF.

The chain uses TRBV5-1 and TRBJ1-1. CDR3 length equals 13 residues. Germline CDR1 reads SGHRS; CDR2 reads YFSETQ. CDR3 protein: CASSLVQHTEAFF.

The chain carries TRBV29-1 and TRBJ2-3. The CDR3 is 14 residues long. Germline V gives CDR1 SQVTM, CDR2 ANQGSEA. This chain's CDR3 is CSVESRLRTDTQYF.

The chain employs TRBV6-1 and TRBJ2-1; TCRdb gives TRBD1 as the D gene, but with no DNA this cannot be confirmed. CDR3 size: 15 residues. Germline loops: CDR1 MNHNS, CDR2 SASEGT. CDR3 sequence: CASSTDSRSYNEQFF.

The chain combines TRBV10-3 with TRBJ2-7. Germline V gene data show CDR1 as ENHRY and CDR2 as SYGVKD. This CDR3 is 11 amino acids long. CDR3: CAISTQGEQYF.

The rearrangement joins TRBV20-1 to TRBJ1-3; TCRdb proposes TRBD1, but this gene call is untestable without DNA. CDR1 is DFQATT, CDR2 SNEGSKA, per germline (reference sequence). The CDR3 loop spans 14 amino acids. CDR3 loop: CSASRTGGGNTIYF.

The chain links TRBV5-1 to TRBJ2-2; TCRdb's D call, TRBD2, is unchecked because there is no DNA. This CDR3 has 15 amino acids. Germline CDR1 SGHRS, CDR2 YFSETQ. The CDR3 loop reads CASSVTGTSAGELFF. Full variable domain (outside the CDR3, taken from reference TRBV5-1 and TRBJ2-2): KAGVTQTPRYLIKTRGQQVTLSCSPISGHRSVSWYQQTPGQGLQFLFEYFSETQRNKGNFPGRFSGRQFSNSRSEMNVSTLELGDSALYLCASSVTGTSAGELFFGEGSRLTVL.

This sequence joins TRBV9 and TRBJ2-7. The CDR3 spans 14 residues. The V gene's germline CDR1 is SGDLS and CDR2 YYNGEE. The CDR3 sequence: CASSERQDSYEQYF.

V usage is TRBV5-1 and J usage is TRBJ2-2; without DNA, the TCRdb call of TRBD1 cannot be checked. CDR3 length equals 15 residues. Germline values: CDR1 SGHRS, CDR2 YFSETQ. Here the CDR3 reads CASSLIRDHTGELFF.

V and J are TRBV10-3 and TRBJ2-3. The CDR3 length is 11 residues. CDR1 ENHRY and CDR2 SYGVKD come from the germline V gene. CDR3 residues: CAISGVDTQYF.

The CDR3 here is CASSPRLAGNEQFF. This chain links TRBV7-6 with TRBJ2-1; TCRdb indicates TRBD2, and absent DNA this call remains unverified. The CDR3 sequence is 14 residues long. CDR1 and CDR2 (germline): SGHVS, FNYEAQ.

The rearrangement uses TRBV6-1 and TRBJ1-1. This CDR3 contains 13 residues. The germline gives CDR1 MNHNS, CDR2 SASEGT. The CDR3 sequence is CASSRGSSTEAFF.

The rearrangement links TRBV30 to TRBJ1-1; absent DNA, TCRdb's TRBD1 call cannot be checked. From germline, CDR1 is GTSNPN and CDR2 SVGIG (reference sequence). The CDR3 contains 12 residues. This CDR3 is CAWSVGVGEAFF.

CDR3 amino acids: CSARQDRGVTYEQYF. This chain connects TRBV20-1 to TRBJ2-7; checking the TCRdb D call of TRBD1 is not possible without DNA. Looked up from germline, CDR1 is DFQATT and CDR2 is SNEGSKA (reference sequence). The CDR3 sequence is 15 residues long.